This T cell receptor beta chain derives from a study of shared clonotypes between healthy human individuals. Study-level results: Among donors, the sharing of clonotypes was expected to be influenced by sequencing depth.

Adult Caucasians living in Nashville, Tennessee made up all of the donors. The CDR3 extends over 14 amino acids. CDR1 and CDR2 from the germline V gene are SGHNT and YYREEE (reference sequence). The V segment lost 2 bases and the J segment 6 bases; nucleotides outside the gene matches: 6. Running of the assay took place at deep level. 300 ng DNA, tens of thousands of T cell genomes, went into unsorted PBMC replicate PCRs. Libraries were prepared by immunoSEQ multiplex PCR; TCRdb keeps only in-frame clonotypes and omits some of them. The sample carries about 600,000 clones, around 78% recorded once. On this clone itself: The antigen is undetermined.

This sequence was found in a woman in her forties in good health. Some clones in this sample may be carry-over from other donors' samples. The rearrangement uses TRBV5-4 and TRBJ1-2; TRBD1 aligns across 8 bases. Sequencing was performed on PBMCs. CDR3 in DNA: TGTGCCAGCAGCTTAAGGCAGGGGGCCGATGGCTACACCTTC. This gives the protein CASSLRQGADGYTF. The entire variable domain, with the rest obtained from reference TRBV5-4 and TRBJ1-2, is as follows: ETGVTQSPTHLIKTRGQQVTLRCSSQSGHNTVSWYQQALGQGPQFIFQYYREEENGRGNFPPRFSGLQFPNYSSELNVNALELDDSALYLCASSLRQGADGYTFGSGTRLTVV.